The 4 T cell receptor beta chains in this list originate from one sample, sequenced in a study of cytomegalovirus exposure and HLA in healthy donors (dated by TCRdb to 2015 to 2018). Library preparation used the immunoSEQ multiplex PCR assay. The multiplex PCR relied on a mix of 60 forward primers for TCR Vbeta segments and 13 reverse primers for TCR Jbeta segments. The immuneACCESS repertoire file appears here via TCRdb, limited to in-frame rearrangements. These files lack a portion of the clones; in checked studies, under half of the deficit traces to unresolved V genes, and the cause of the others is not known. The sample yields about 75,000 clones; roughly 78% were counted once. The ten biggest clones cover 1.5% to 2% of the sample. Sequencing was done on a sample of PBMCs. These TCRs come from a man between 18 and 35 years old in good health and CMV-seronegative.

The rearrangement uses TRBV6-6 and TRBJ2-7; TRBD2 matches 10 bases. The CDR3 consists of 14 residues. Germline lookup yields CDR1 MNHNY and CDR2 SVGAGI (reference sequence). J gave up 6 bases and V 4 bases, and 6 bases lay outside the gene matches. CDR3 coding DNA: TGTGCCAGCAGTTGGGCTAGCGGGAGTAGCGAGCAGTACTTC. This translates into CASSWASGSSEQYF.

This sequence joins TRBV18 and TRBJ1-1; the D is unclear. Germline V gives CDR1 KGHSH, CDR2 LQKENI. The CDR3 extends over 14 amino acids. Trimming removed 1 base at V and 1 base at J, with 7 bases between. CDR3 region: CASSPLGGNTEAFF. The CDR3, as DNA: TGTGCCAGCTCACCACTAGGAGGGAACACTGAAGCTTTCTTT.

The V gene is TRBV9, the J gene TRBJ1-1, with D hard to call. V lost 3 bases and J 4 bases, leaving 13 bases between the germline ends. This CDR3 has 14 amino acids. Per germline, CDR1 SGDLS and CDR2 YYNGEE. CDR3 coding DNA: TGTGCCAGCAGCGCACCGGGATCCATCACTGAAGCTTTCTTT. It yields the protein CASSAPGSITEAFF.

The chain carries TRBV27 and TRBJ2-5, with 9 bases aligning to TRBD1. The CDR3 has 14 residues. Trimming cost V 6 bases and J 7 bases; bases outside gene matches: 9. The germline V gene has CDR1 MNHEY and CDR2 SMNVEV (reference sequence). As DNA, the CDR3 is TGTGCCAGCAGCTCCGGGACAGGGATAGGGACCCAGTACTTC. Translated: CASSSGTGIGTQYF.